Following are 20 T cell receptor beta chains from one sample sequenced in a study of control samples from healthy donors and cancer patients. Here immunoSEQ multiplex PCR was the method, and the copy in TCRdb shows in-frame clones only, minus some. The sample lists some 120,000 clones, approximately 90% occurring once. The sequenced material came from blood. The receptors were sampled from a man younger than 30 in good health.

The chain is built from TRBV7-9 and TRBJ1-1, with 10 bases matching TRBD1. The germline gives CDR1 SEHNR, CDR2 FQNEAQ (reference sequence). The CDR3 consists of 12 residues. V was pared by 5 bases and J by 12 bases, with 6 bases of the junction left unmatched. Written as DNA, the CDR3 is TGTGCCAGCAGCGCCGGGACAGGGGTTCCTTTCTTT. As protein: CASSAGTGVPFF.

The V call is TRBV15, the J call TRBJ2-5; tentatively, D is TRBD2 (5 bases). The germline V and J ends were trimmed by 1 base and 4 bases, with 10 bases remaining between them. Germline V gene sequence: CDR1 LNHNV, CDR2 YYDKDF (reference sequence). This CDR3 is built from 14 residues. CDR3 sequence: CATSRGLAAETQYF. The CDR3 DNA is TGTGCCACCAGCAGAGGGCTAGCAGCAGAGACCCAGTACTTC.

This clone has more than one count but fewer than ten. The chain employs TRBV6-4 and TRBJ2-3; 7 positions agree with TRBD2. Germline lookup yields CDR1 MRHNA and CDR2 SNTAGT. J was trimmed by 0 bases and V by 4 bases; bases with no gene match: 4. CDR3 length equals 15 residues. The CDR3 protein is CASSAGAGSTDTQYF. CDR3 in DNA: TGTGCCAGCAGTGCTGGAGCGGGGAGCACAGATACGCAGTATTTT.

The chain joins TRBV9 to TRBJ1-1, with 8 bases that match TRBD1. There are 17 residues in the CDR3. Germline CDR1 is SGDLS and CDR2 is YYNGEE. The trim removed 3 bases at V and 1 base at J, leaving 11 bases unmatched. The CDR3 loop is CASSGILTGDPNTEAFF. In DNA form, the CDR3 reads TGTGCCAGCAGCGGAATATTGACAGGGGACCCGAACACTGAAGCTTTCTTT.

In this sample, this clone turned up once. This chain connects TRBV5-4 to TRBJ1-5; no clear D gene. The CDR3 sequence is 13 residues long. Germline V gene lookup returns CDR1 SGHNT and CDR2 YYREEE (reference sequence). Trimming shortened V by 0 bases and J by 4 bases, and 5 bases separated the two germline ends. CDR3 nucleotide sequence: TGTGCCAGCAGCTTGGAACCGAATCAGCCCCAGCATTTT. It yields the protein CASSLEPNQPQHF.

The rearrangement links TRBV2 to TRBJ1-1; D gene uncertain. The germline CDR1 and CDR2 sequences are SNHLY and FYNNEI. CDR3 length: 11 amino acids. The CDR3 protein is CTREAGTEAFF. The CDR3 bases are TGTACCCGAGAGGCAGGCACTGAAGCTTTCTTT.

This chain uses TRBV6-1 with TRBJ1-2; D unclear. This CDR3 is 12 amino acids long. The V end lost 3 bases, the J end lost 6 bases, and 8 bases lay between the germline ends. Germline-derived CDR1 and CDR2 are MNHNS and SASEGT. The CDR3 DNA is TGTGCCAGCAGTGACAGGCTGAATGGCTACACCTTC. Encoded protein: CASSDRLNGYTF.

On this clone: The sample holds other DNA sequences that translate to the same CDR3. This chain joins TRBV7-2 and TRBJ2-1; 8 nucleotides match TRBD1. The CDR3 extends over 14 amino acids. Germline CDR1 reads SGHTA; CDR2 reads FQGNSA. The junction had 14 bases not matched to a gene; V was cut back by 9 bases and J by 10 bases. CDR3 sequence (DNA): TGTGCCAGTAGCCCTTGGACAGGGATCAGCGAGCAGTTCTTC. Amino acid sequence: CASSPWTGISEQFF.

The chain carries TRBV19 and TRBJ2-1; TRBD2 matches at 10 bases. The length of the CDR3 is 15 residues. J gave up 2 bases and V 7 bases, and 5 bases lay outside the gene matches. Germline V gene data show CDR1 as LNHDA and CDR2 as SQIVND (reference sequence). The CDR3 DNA is TGTGCCAGTATACGGACTAGCGGACCCTACAATGAGCAGTTCTTC. Amino acids: CASIRTSGPYNEQFF. Supplemented by reference TRBV19 and TRBJ2-1, the full variable domain reads DGGITQSPKYLFRKEGQNVTLSCEQNLNHDAMYWYRQDPGQGLRLIYYSQIVNDFQKGDIAEGYSVSREKKESFPLTVTSAQKNPTAFYLCASIRTSGPYNEQFFGPGTRLTVL.

The chain uses TRBV5-4 and TRBJ1-2; weak D call: TRBD1 (6 bases). The CDR3 runs to 15 residues. V lost 4 bases, J lost 2 bases, and 15 bases lay in between. Germline-derived CDR1 and CDR2 are SGHNT and YYREEE (reference sequence). CDR3 sequence (DNA): TGTGCCAGCAGCGACGCGGGGGGCGCCAACTATGGCTACACCTTC. Its translation: CASSDAGGANYGYTF. Using reference TRBV5-4 and TRBJ1-2 for the parts outside the CDR3, the full variable domain is ETGVTQSPTHLIKTRGQQVTLRCSSQSGHNTVSWYQQALGQGPQFIFQYYREEENGRGNFPPRFSGLQFPNYSSELNVNALELDDSALYLCASSDAGGANYGYTFGSGTRLTVV.

The V and J genes are TRBV30 and TRBJ2-7; TRBD2 agrees at 9 bases. CDR1 and CDR2 from the germline V gene are GTSNPN and SVGIG (reference sequence). The trim removed 4 bases at V and 11 bases at J, leaving 6 bases unmatched. This CDR3 contains 11 residues. The CDR3 protein is CAWTSSSGKYF. The CDR3 coding sequence is TGTGCCTGGACCTCCTCTAGCGGGAAGTACTTC.

The chain combines TRBV6-2 or TRBV6-3 with TRBJ1-1; 7 bases line up with TRBD1. The CDR3 loop spans 17 amino acids. The trim removed 4 bases at V and 1 base at J, leaving 12 bases unmatched. In germline, CDR1 is MNHEY, CDR2 SVGEGT. CDR3 sequence (DNA): TGTGCCAGCAGTTCGCTTTACTACAGGGGACCGAACACTGAAGCTTTCTTT. This gives the protein CASSSLYYRGPNTEAFF.

This clone was detected a few times. The J gene is TRBJ2-2, the V gene TRBV19; possibly TRBD2 for D (6 bases). From germline, CDR1 is LNHDA and CDR2 SQIVND (reference sequence). V was shortened by 7 bases and J by 1 base, with 13 bases between the two germline ends. The CDR3 is 15 residues long. DNA for the CDR3: TGTGCCAGTAACCGTCGGGGGTTGAACACCGGGGAGCTGTTTTTT. Its protein product is CASNRRGLNTGELFF.

This sequence joins TRBV3-1 (or the pseudogene TRBV3-2) and TRBJ1-5; D is perhaps TRBD1 (5 bases). The CDR3 spans 15 residues. Germline V CDR1 and CDR2: LGHDT, YNNKEL (reference sequence). Trimming removed 5 bases at V and 2 bases at J, with 13 bases between. CDR3 bases: TGTGCCAGCAGCGACAACCCGGGGGGCAATCAGCCCCAGCATTTT. Its protein product is CASSDNPGGNQPQHF.

This rearrangement joins TRBV5-6 to TRBJ2-3; D ambiguous. This CDR3 has 14 amino acids. Trimming removed 0 bases at V and 4 bases at J, with 9 bases between. The germline V gene encodes CDR1 SGHDT and CDR2 YYEEEE. CDR3 coding DNA: TGTGCCAGCAGCTTGGTAGAAAGGGCAGATACGCAGTATTTT. Its protein is CASSLVERADTQYF.

The chain is built from TRBV6-6 and TRBJ1-1; possibly TRBD1 for D (5 bases). V lost 2 bases and J lost 1, with 11 bases in between. The length of the CDR3 is 15 residues. The germline V gene has CDR1 MNHNY and CDR2 SVGAGI (reference sequence). CDR3: CASSYPQARNTEAFF. CDR3 sequence (DNA): TGTGCCAGCAGTTACCCACAGGCCCGGAACACTGAAGCTTTCTTT.

The CDR3 DNA reads as TGTGCCAGCAGCTCTTACAGGGGCCCGGGGGGCTACACCTTC. Its translation: CASSSYRGPGGYTF. V gene TRBV2 combines with J gene TRBJ1-2, with 7 bases lining up with TRBD1. The V gene end was trimmed by 6 bases and the J gene end by 8 bases; junction bases not matched to a gene: 12. This CDR3 is built from 14 residues. Per germline, CDR1 SNHLY and CDR2 FYNNEI.

This clone was observed once. This chain links TRBV9 with TRBJ1-3, with D possibly matching TRBD1 (6 bases). This CDR3 has 16 amino acids. Trimming shortened V by 3 bases and J by 0 bases, and 13 bases separated the two germline ends. Looked up from germline, CDR1 is SGDLS and CDR2 is YYNGEE. The CDR3 loop is CASSGIPGDSGNTIYF. CDR3 DNA sequence: TGTGCCAGCAGCGGGATCCCAGGGGACTCTGGAAACACCATATATTTT.

The chain is built from TRBV4-1 and TRBJ2-2, with TRBD1 matching 7 bases. The V and J ends lost 4 bases and 4 bases, in that order; junction bases with no gene match: 9. The CDR3 length is 16 residues. Germline V gene sequence: CDR1 MGHRA, CDR2 YSYEKL. In nucleotides, the CDR3 is TGCGCCAGCAGCCTCCGGACAGGTGGGGGCACCGGGGAGCTGTTTTTT. The encoded protein is CASSLRTGGGTGELFF.

The chain joins TRBV6-1 to TRBJ1-3; the D is unclear. The germline V gene encodes CDR1 MNHNS and CDR2 SASEGT. The CDR3 loop spans 13 amino acids. Between the trimmed V and J ends, which lost 3 bases and 0 bases, there was a span of 3 bases. CDR3 amino acids: CASSDDSGNTIYF. The CDR3 nucleotides read TGTGCCAGCAGTGACGACTCTGGAAACACCATATATTTT.